The 28 T cell receptor beta chains below all came from one sample that was sequenced in a study of blood T cell repertoires in COVID-19. Clones were read by immunoSEQ multiplex PCR, and TCRdb kept only the in-frame ones, dropping some. This sample carries a few hundred thousand clones, 75% to 90% of them seen once, and the ten largest clones take 4% to 5%. Sequencing was carried out using peripheral blood. These receptors originate from a woman between 40 and 55 years old who had recovered from COVID-19.

This rearrangement joins TRBV18 to TRBJ1-1, with unresolved D. The CDR3 has 16 residues. The V end was cut by 3 bases, the J end by 2 bases, with 16 bases between. Germline V gene data show CDR1 as KGHSH and CDR2 as LQKENI. The CDR3 bases are TGTGCCAGCTCACCCCTCGAGGGCCAGGATAACACTGAAGCTTTCTTT. Translating gives CASSPLEGQDNTEAFF.

As DNA, the CDR3 is TGTGCCAGCAGCGGGTCAGGGTTCAATCAGCCCCAGCATTTT. Amino acids: CASSGSGFNQPQHF. This chain joins TRBV3-1 (or the pseudogene TRBV3-2) and TRBJ1-5, with a possible D match to TRBD1 (5 bases). With 5 bases removed from V and 3 bases from J, the gap between germline ends came to 11 bases. The CDR3 covers 14 residues. Germline CDR1 LGHDT, CDR2 YNNKEL (reference sequence).

The chain links TRBV25-1 to TRBJ1-1, with 7 bases lining up with TRBD1. This CDR3 has 14 residues. CDR1 and CDR2 (germline): MGHDK, SYGVNS. V shed 4 bases, J shed 0 bases, and the junction held 2 bases outside the gene matches. In DNA form, the CDR3 reads TGTGCCAGCAGTGTGACAGGGATGAACACTGAAGCTTTCTTT. It specifies CASSVTGMNTEAFF.

CDR3 protein: CATSDRTSEGTDTQYF. The CDR3 DNA follows: TGTGCCACCAGTGATAGGACTAGCGAAGGCACAGATACGCAGTATTTT. The J gene is TRBJ2-3, the V gene TRBV24-1; 9 bases line up with TRBD2. With 3 bases clipped from V and 1 base from J, the junction kept 4 bases outside the gene matches. The CDR3 contains 16 residues. Germline V gene sequence: CDR1 KGHDR, CDR2 SFDVKD.

The chain links TRBV5-1 to TRBJ2-1, with D maybe TRBD1 (6 bases). V was pared by 0 bases and J by 6 bases, with 13 bases between. Per germline, CDR1 SGHRS and CDR2 YFSETQ. The CDR3 is 15 amino acids. The CDR3 DNA reads TGCGCCAGCAGCTTGGAGGGCGCACAGGGCAATGAGCAGTTCTTC. Translation: CASSLEGAQGNEQFF.

The chain carries TRBV6-5 and TRBJ2-3; 9 bases fit TRBD2. The CDR3 contains 15 residues. Germline V lookup: CDR1 MNHEY, CDR2 SVGAGI. V shed 5 bases and J 5 bases; nucleotides not matched to a gene: 8. CDR3 residues: CASSPGGGVVDTQYF. The CDR3 coding sequence is TGTGCCAGCAGTCCCGGCGGGGGGGTTGTAGATACGCAGTATTTT.

This chain uses TRBV5-1 with TRBJ2-1; weak D call: TRBD2 (6 bases). This CDR3 has 16 residues. V was cut by 1 base and J by 2 bases, with 13 bases left in between. CDR1 SGHRS and CDR2 YFSETQ come from the germline V gene. The CDR3 spells CASSLLGSGPYNEQFF. CDR3 sequence (DNA): TGCGCCAGCAGCTTGTTGGGTAGCGGTCCCTACAATGAGCAGTTCTTC.

The chain couples TRBV28 to TRBJ2-7, with D maybe TRBD1 (5 bases). The CDR3 loop spans 13 amino acids. The germline gives CDR1 MDHEN, CDR2 SYDVKM. The V and J ends lost 2 bases and 2 bases respectively, with 7 bases between them. The CDR3 region has the DNA TGTGCCAGCAGTTTAACAGGCGCCTACGAGCAGTACGTC. It yields the protein CASSLTGAYEQYV.

This clone was detected once. V gene TRBV27 combines with J gene TRBJ2-7; 8 nucleotides line up with TRBD1. Germline CDR1 reads MNHEY; CDR2 reads SMNVEV (reference sequence). The CDR3 is 14 residues long. The V segment lost 6 bases and the J segment 4 bases; nucleotides outside the gene matches: 8. This CDR3 reads CASSPDRVQYEQYF. CDR3 coding DNA: TGTGCCAGCAGCCCGGACAGGGTACAATACGAGCAGTACTTC.

The gene calls are TRBV10-3 and TRBJ1-5; no definite D call. Looked up from germline, CDR1 is ENHRY and CDR2 is SYGVKD. Trimming shortened V by 1 base and J by 3 bases, and 7 bases separated the two germline ends. The CDR3 length is 14 residues. This CDR3 is CAISEYRDNQPQHF. CDR3 in DNA: TGTGCCATCAGTGAGTACCGGGACAATCAGCCCCAGCATTTT.

The V and J genes are TRBV18 and TRBJ2-3, with 7 bases identical to TRBD2. Trimming cost V 4 bases and J 2 bases; bases outside gene matches: 6. This CDR3 region has 15 residues. Germline-derived CDR1 and CDR2 are KGHSH and LQKENI. CDR3 amino acids: CASSLREADTDTQYF. In nucleotides, the CDR3 is TGTGCCAGCTCACTACGGGAGGCCGACACAGATACGCAGTATTTT. The full variable domain, its missing parts supplied by reference TRBV18 and TRBJ2-3, is NAGVMQNPRHLVRRRGQEARLRCSPMKGHSHVYWYRQLPEEGLKFMVYLQKENIIDESGMPKERFSAEFPKEGPSILRIQQVVRGDSAAYFCASSLREADTDTQYFGPGTRLTVL.

The V call is TRBV9, the J call TRBJ2-2; D gene uncertain. Trimming cost V 0 bases and J 3 bases, with 6 bases left between them. CDR1 and CDR2 from the germline V gene are SGDLS and YYNGEE. The CDR3 totals 14 residues. This CDR3 is CASSVVDYTGELFF. The DNA for the CDR3 is TGTGCCAGCAGCGTAGTCGACTACACCGGGGAGCTGTTTTTT.

This clone was picked up one time. The CDR3 spells CASSLRRGGGNEQFF. The CDR3 region has the DNA TGTGCCAGCAGCTTGCGGCGGGGGGGAGGAAATGAGCAGTTCTTC. The genes are TRBV5-4 and TRBJ2-1; TRBD2 matches at 9 bases. Germline V lookup: CDR1 SGHNT, CDR2 YYREEE (reference sequence). V shed 1 base and J 7 bases; nucleotides not matched to a gene: 6. This CDR3 has 15 amino acids.

The genes are TRBV3-1 (or the pseudogene TRBV3-2) and TRBJ2-2, with D possibly being TRBD1 (5 bases). The V end lost 5 bases, the J end lost 9 bases, and 10 bases lay between the germline ends. The V gene's germline CDR1 is LGHDT and CDR2 YNNKEL (reference sequence). This CDR3 has 12 amino acids. CDR3 DNA: TGTGCCAGCAGCAAGGGGTTTAGGGAGCTGTTTTTT. The encoded protein is CASSKGFRELFF.

The V and J genes are TRBV29-1 and TRBJ2-7, with D perhaps matching TRBD2 (5 bases). Per germline, CDR1 SQVTM and CDR2 ANQGSEA. V lost 4 bases, J lost 2 bases, and 24 bases lay in between. CDR3 length: 17 amino acids. CDR3 sequence reads: CSVVSSVRPHGAYEQYV. The CDR3 DNA is TGCAGCGTTGTCTCTTCTGTGAGGCCCCACGGGGCCTACGAGCAGTACGTC.

This rearrangement joins TRBV5-1 to TRBJ2-7; 7 bases match TRBD1. The CDR3 runs 17 residues. The V gene end was trimmed by 0 bases and the J gene end by 3 bases; junction bases not matched to a gene: 12. Per the germline V gene, CDR1 is SGHRS and CDR2 is YFSETQ. CDR3 loop: CASSLAGVTGSVYEQYF. The CDR3 DNA is TGCGCCAGCAGCTTGGCCGGGGTGACAGGGTCTGTCTACGAGCAGTACTTC.

J is TRBJ2-1 and V is TRBV20-1, with D possibly TRBD2 on 6 matching bases. The V end lost 3 bases, the J end lost 0 bases, and 9 bases lay between the germline ends. The CDR3 is 14 residues long. CDR1 DFQATT and CDR2 SNEGSKA come from the germline V gene (reference sequence). The DNA of the CDR3 is TGCAGTGCTAGTCCCGGGAGCTCCTACAATGAGCAGTTCTTC. It translates to CSASPGSSYNEQFF.

As for this clone: The sample has other DNA sequences that encode this CDR3 too. The chain joins TRBV6-5 to TRBJ1-4, with a possible D match to TRBD1 (5 bases). This CDR3 is built from 14 residues. Germline lookup yields CDR1 MNHEY and CDR2 SVGAGI. Trimming removed 2 bases at V and 8 bases at J, with 12 bases between. The CDR3 spells CASSYGGVGEKLFF. The CDR3 DNA reads as TGTGCCAGCAGTTACGGAGGGGTGGGCGAAAAACTGTTTTTT.

This chain uses TRBV24-1 with TRBJ1-2; 8 bases are shared with TRBD1. Germline lookup yields CDR1 KGHDR and CDR2 SFDVKD. The CDR3 consists of 15 residues. V shed 2 bases and J 4 bases; nucleotides not matched to a gene: 5. The CDR3 nucleotides read TGTGCCACCAGTGATTCCGGACAGGGTGGCTATGGCTACACCTTC. Protein sequence: CATSDSGQGGYGYTF.

The chain recombines TRBV7-9 with TRBJ2-5, with 8 bases identical to TRBD1. CDR1 is SEHNR, CDR2 FQNEAQ, per germline (reference sequence). After removal of 0 bases from V and 5 bases from J, the junction contained 8 bases not matched to a gene. This CDR3 comprises 16 residues. In nucleotides, the CDR3 is TGTGCCAGCAGCTTAGCGGCAGGGGGCCTTAGGGAGACCCAGTACTTC. This codes for CASSLAAGGLRETQYF.

The CDR3 DNA reads TGTGCCAGCAGTGACCGCTCCCGACAGGGTTACGAGCAGTACTTC. Amino acid sequence: CASSDRSRQGYEQYF. The genes are TRBV6-1 and TRBJ2-7, with 7 bases matching TRBD1. In germline, CDR1 is MNHNS, CDR2 SASEGT. The trim removed 3 bases at V and 4 bases at J, leaving 9 bases unmatched. This CDR3 region has 15 residues.

The V call is TRBV28, the J call TRBJ2-7, with 9 bases lining up with TRBD2. CDR3 length: 16 amino acids. The germline V gene encodes CDR1 MDHEN and CDR2 SYDVKM. Losses at the gene ends were 5 bases for V and 1 base for J; bases not matched to a gene: 9. The CDR3 is CASSPQGSGGSYEQYV. The CDR3 coding sequence is TGTGCCAGCAGTCCCCAAGGTAGCGGGGGTTCCTACGAGCAGTACGTC.

This clone was seen more than once but under ten times. This chain joins TRBV18 and TRBJ2-6, with 7 bases matching TRBD1. This CDR3 contains 15 residues. Germline CDR1 is KGHSH and CDR2 is LQKENI. Germline trimming cut 6 bases from V and 2 bases from J; bases unmatched to any gene: 4. The CDR3: CASSPQGAGANVLTF. Here the CDR3 DNA reads TGTGCCAGCTCCCCCCAGGGGGCTGGGGCCAACGTCCTGACTTTC.

The J gene is TRBJ2-4, the V gene TRBV3-1 (or the pseudogene TRBV3-2); possible D gene TRBD1, 6 bases. The CDR3 is 15 residues long. Germline values: CDR1 LGHDT, CDR2 YNNKEL (reference sequence). Deletions cut 3 bases from V and 7 bases from J, with 16 bases between. This CDR3 reads CASSQTLGGANIQYF. CDR3 DNA: TGTGCCAGCAGCCAGACGTTAGGGGGAGCCAACATTCAGTACTTC.

The V and J genes are TRBV3-1 (or the pseudogene TRBV3-2) and TRBJ2-7; 8 positions agree with TRBD1. V shed 5 bases, J shed 6 bases, and the junction held 3 bases outside the gene matches. Germline V gene sequence: CDR1 LGHDT, CDR2 YNNKEL (reference sequence). The CDR3 consists of 12 residues. The CDR3 bases are TGTGCCAGCAGCTGGACAGGGATCGAGCAGTACTTC. It yields the protein CASSWTGIEQYF.

This sequence joins TRBV5-6 and TRBJ1-1, with a possible D match to TRBD1 (5 bases). This CDR3 is built from 13 residues. CDR1 is SGHDT and CDR2 is YYEEEE in the germline V gene. The ends were cut back, 4 bases at V and 4 bases at J, with 11 bases in the middle. CDR3 amino acids: CASSPVGRTEAFF. CDR3 DNA: TGTGCCAGCAGCCCGGTGGGGCGCACTGAAGCTTTCTTT. The full variable domain, in which reference TRBV5-6 and TRBJ1-1 provide the parts outside the CDR3, is DAGVTQSPTHLIKTRGQQVTLRCSPKSGHDTVSWYQQALGQGPQFIFQYYEEEERQRGNFPDRFSGHQFPNYSSELNVNALLLGDSALYLCASSPVGRTEAFFGQGTRLTVV.

The rearrangement uses TRBV6-4 and TRBJ1-4; no firm D call. This CDR3 has 14 amino acids. Trimming left V 6 bases short and J 7 bases short, with 15 bases between. Germline CDR1 is MRHNA and CDR2 is SNTAGT. CDR3 in amino acids: CASSPTAGGEKLFF. Written as DNA, the CDR3 is TGTGCCAGCAGCCCAACGGCAGGAGGTGAAAAACTGTTTTTT.

The table lists this clone with a count of one. The J gene is TRBJ1-4, the V gene TRBV10-2, with TRBD1 matching over 9 bases. The CDR3 contains 16 residues. Germline trimming cut 3 bases from V and 2 bases from J; bases unmatched to any gene: 4. The germline V gene encodes CDR1 WSHSY and CDR2 SAAADI. CDR3 sequence reads: CASSDAGQGTNEKLFF. For the CDR3, the DNA is TGCGCCAGCAGTGACGCCGGACAGGGGACTAATGAAAAACTGTTTTTT.